Listed below are T cell receptor beta chains from one sample, sequenced in a study of cytomegalovirus exposure and HLA in healthy donors. Some clones are missing from TCRdb's copy, which holds only in-frame ones; the method was immunoSEQ multiplex PCR. The sample consists of 100,000 or so clones, approximately 11% of them appearing once. The material sequenced was PBMCs. The receptor source for this set is a man aged 40-49 years in good health and CMV-seropositive. Both conserved end residues are part of each CDR3. Fields, in order: clone size, V gene, J gene, D gene, CDR3 protein, CDR3 DNA. A D gene is named only where the DNA matches it firmly. Size is omitted from some rows. Given values are once, few, many or a class for expanded clones.

>.|TRBV29-1|TRBJ2-4|TRBD2
CSVDPRELLAGVGIAKNIQYF
TGCAGCGTTGACCCAAGAGAGTTGCTAGCGGGAGTTGGGATAGCCAAAAACATTCAGTACTTC
>few|TRBV7-9|TRBJ2-7|.
CASSLRPYEQYF
TGTGCCAGCAGCTTGCGGCCCTACGAGCAGTACTTC
>few|TRBV5-1|TRBJ1-2|.
CASRSDSYGYTF
TGCGCCAGCAGATCCGACAGTTATGGCTACACCTTC
>few|TRBV7-9|TRBJ2-1|.
CASSTTGPISYNEQFF
TGTGCCAGCAGCACGACAGGCCCCATCTCCTACAATGAGCAGTTCTTC
>.|TRBV6-5|TRBJ1-5|.
CASSYSFRQPQHF
TGTGCCAGCAGTTACTCTTTTCGTCAGCCCCAGCATTTT
>.|TRBV28|TRBJ1-4|.
CASSRGQAREKLFF
TGTGCCAGCAGTCGTGGACAAGCTAGGGAAAAACTGTTTTTT
>.|TRBV29-1|TRBJ2-7|TRBD2
CSVLAGGSYEQYF
TGCAGCGTCCTAGCGGGAGGCTCCTACGAGCAGTACTTC
>few|TRBV5-8|TRBJ1-4|TRBD1
CASSLAGTGDEKLFF
TGTGCCAGCAGCTTGGCCGGGACAGGGGATGAAAAACTGTTTTTT
>.|TRBV11-2|TRBJ2-3|TRBD2
CASSLAGAGDTQYF
TGTGCCAGCAGCTTGGCGGGAGCGGGAGATACGCAGTATTTT
>few|TRBV15|TRBJ2-3|.
CATSRDYGGAGTDTQYF
TGTGCCACCAGCAGAGATTATGGGGGCGCGGGCACAGATACGCAGTATTTT
>few|TRBV2|TRBJ1-3|.
CASSTPTGSGNTIYF
TGTGCCAGCAGTACACCCACAGGGTCTGGAAACACCATATATTTT
>few|TRBV30|TRBJ2-1|TRBD2
CACTGGRALDEQFF
TGTGCCTGTACGGGCGGGAGGGCCTTAGATGAGCAGTTCTTC
>.|TRBV5-4|TRBJ1-1|TRBD1
CASSLEVDRRNTEAFF
TGTGCCAGCAGCTTGGAGGTGGACAGGAGGAACACTGAAGCTTTCTTT
>few|TRBV7-6|TRBJ1-1|TRBD1
CASSWGTGGTEAFF
TGTGCCAGCAGCTGGGGCACAGGGGGCACTGAAGCTTTCTTT
>few|TRBV27|TRBJ2-3|.
CASSYRSLDTQYF
TGTGCCAGCAGTTACCGGTCCCTGGATACGCAGTATTTT
>few|TRBV6-5|TRBJ1-3|.
CATAKGVFSGNTIYF
TGTGCCACCGCGAAGGGGGTTTTCTCTGGAAACACCATATATTTT
>few|TRBV6-5|TRBJ1-1|TRBD1
CASSRAGGAFTEAFF
TGTGCCAGCAGCCGCGCAGGGGGCGCTTTCACTGAAGCTTTCTTT
>.|TRBV6-1|TRBJ2-2|TRBD1
CASTPRDRNTGELFF
TGTGCCAGCACTCCTAGGGACAGGAACACCGGGGAGCTGTTTTTT
>few|TRBV6-6|TRBJ2-3|TRBD2
CASSLAGETDTQYF
TGTGCCAGCAGCCTAGCGGGAGAGACAGATACGCAGTATTTT
>few|TRBV15|TRBJ2-2|TRBD1
CATSRDPDRVFSGELFF
TGTGCCACCAGCAGAGACCCGGACAGGGTCTTCTCGGGGGAGCTGTTTTTT
>few|TRBV7-9|TRBJ2-7|.
CASSPELDSQYEQYF
TGTGCCAGCAGCCCCGAGCTGGACAGTCAATACGAGCAGTACTTC
>.|TRBV6-5|TRBJ2-1|.
CASSGGNHHNEQFF
TGTGCCAGCAGCGGCGGGAACCACCACAATGAGCAGTTCTTC